A single sample gave rise to the 15 T cell receptor beta chains below, sequenced in a study of blood T cells in healthy people across ages. The use of a sample-barcoded 5' primer and a J-beta primer mix characterized a second PCR of roughly 6 to 12 cycles. TCRdb independently ran MiXCR on the 5' RACE reads; one entry per CDR3 protein. The repertoire holds over a million distinct CDR3 sequences, with 35% to 45% as singletons. The source material was blood. These receptors were taken from a woman under 30 in good health.

V and J are TRBV6-6 and TRBJ2-1; 13 bases are shared with TRBD2. The CDR3 consists of 18 residues. The V gene end was trimmed by 0 bases and the J gene end by 6 bases; junction bases not matched to a gene: 8. Germline V gene data show CDR1 as MNHNY and CDR2 as SVGAGI (reference sequence). CDR3 amino acids: CASSYSPTSGRKSNEQFF. CDR3 in DNA: TGTGCCAGCAGTTACTCTCCGACTAGCGGGAGGAAATCCAATGAGCAGTTCTTC.

This clonotype was seen a handful of times. V usage is TRBV25-1 and J usage is TRBJ2-7, with unresolved D. CDR1 is MGHDK and CDR2 is SYGVNS in the germline V gene. The germline V and J ends were trimmed by 5 bases and 4 bases, with 18 bases remaining between them. CDR3 length: 15 amino acids. CDR3 sequence reads: CASSNGPGSWYEQYF. The CDR3, as DNA: TGTGCCAGCAGTAACGGGCCTGGAAGTTGGTACGAGCAGTACTTC.

This rearrangement joins TRBV9 to TRBJ2-3; 8 bases are shared with TRBD2. The CDR3 runs 16 residues. Per the germline V gene, CDR1 is SGDLS and CDR2 is YYNGEE. With V trimmed by 3 bases and J by 2 bases, 8 bases remained unmatched. The CDR3 sequence: CASSATSGGYTDTQYF. The CDR3 bases are TGTGCCAGCAGCGCTACCAGCGGGGGTTACACAGATACGCAGTATTTT. Combining the CDR3 with reference TRBV9 and TRBJ2-3 gives the whole variable domain DSGVTQTPKHLITATGQRVTLRCSPRSGDLSVYWYQQSLDQGLQFLIQYYNGEERAKGNILERFSAQQFPDLHSELNLSSLELGDSALYFCASSATSGGYTDTQYFGPGTRLTVL.

The genes are TRBV6-5 and TRBJ2-3, with D perhaps matching TRBD2 (5 bases). The V end was cut by 0 bases, the J end by 2 bases, with 12 bases between. CDR1 is MNHEY and CDR2 is SVGAGI in the germline V gene. CDR3 size: 16 residues. CDR3 nucleotides: TGTGCCAGCAGTTACTCGACCGGACTCACCACAGATACGCAGTATTTT. As protein: CASSYSTGLTTDTQYF.

As for this clonotype: Compared with germline, one end of the junction differs, possibly owing to a read error. The rearrangement uses TRBV5-1 and TRBJ2-3; D assignment may be TRBD1 or TRBD2 (5 bases each). Germline loops: CDR1 SGHRS, CDR2 YFSETQ. This CDR3 is 14 amino acids long. The CDR3 DNA follows: TGCACCAGCAGCTTGGGGGAAAGCACAGATACGCAGTATTTT. Residues: CTSSLGESTDTQYF.

This clonotype showed up just a few times. This chain links TRBV27 with TRBJ2-5; D is possibly TRBD1 (6 bases). The germline V gene has CDR1 MNHEY and CDR2 SMNVEV (reference sequence). V was shortened by 8 bases and J by 2 bases, with 15 bases between the two germline ends. The CDR3 spans 14 residues. In nucleotides, the CDR3 is TGTGCCAGCCGAACCGCGACAGGACAAGAGACCCAGTACTTC. Translating gives CASRTATGQETQYF.

Points on this clonotype: A junction end diverges from the germline sequence, so it may reflect a read error. The chain is built from TRBV15 and TRBJ2-1, with TRBD1 as a possible D gene (6 bases). The CDR3 is 14 residues long. Germline V gene lookup returns CDR1 LNHNV and CDR2 YYDKDF (reference sequence). The CDR3 DNA reads as TGTGCCACCAGCGGATCAGGGGTCTACAATGAGCGGTTCTTC. It translates to CATSGSGVYNERFF.

CDR3 sequence: CASSQEGERFYNEQFF. CDR3 in DNA: TGCGCCAGCAGCCAAGAAGGCGAGCGCTTCTACAATGAGCAGTTCTTC. V and J are TRBV4-1 and TRBJ2-1; D is unresolved. Germline V lookup: CDR1 MGHRA, CDR2 YSYEKL. This CDR3 comprises 16 residues. The V end was cut by 0 bases, the J end by 3 bases, with 12 bases between.

The chain carries TRBV7-6 and TRBJ2-1, with 10 bases lining up with TRBD2. Per germline, CDR1 SGHVS and CDR2 FNYEAQ. CDR3 length: 16 amino acids. V lost 5 bases and J lost 4; bases outside the gene matches: 8. CDR3 DNA: TGTGCCAGCAGCCCCGCTACTAGCGGGACGTACAATGAGCAGTTCTTC. Translating gives CASSPATSGTYNEQFF.

The rearrangement links TRBV20-1 to TRBJ1-1, with no clear D. The CDR3 length is 13 residues. Trimming left V 6 bases short and J 1 base short, with 12 bases between. Germline CDR1 reads DFQATT; CDR2 reads SNEGSKA (reference sequence). This chain's CDR3 is CSAIHNSNTEAFF. The CDR3 bases are TGCAGTGCAATACACAACTCGAACACTGAAGCTTTCTTT.

The V and J genes are TRBV5-1 and TRBJ2-3; D is undetermined. Trimming cost V 6 bases and J 1 base, with 12 bases left between them. CDR1 is SGHRS, CDR2 YFSETQ, per germline. This CDR3 has 14 residues. The CDR3 region has the DNA TGCGCCAGCAAGCCAGCCGACGGCACAGATACGCAGTATTTT. Translation: CASKPADGTDTQYF.

This clonotype has a handful of counts. The rearrangement links TRBV6-1 to TRBJ2-4, with 10 bases lining up with TRBD2. The CDR3 has 19 amino acids. Germline loops: CDR1 MNHNS, CDR2 SASEGT. V was clipped by 6 bases and J by 0 bases; unmatched bases: 14. This chain's CDR3 is CASRNNTSTSGVAKNIQYF. CDR3 DNA sequence: TGTGCCAGCAGGAACAACACTTCAACTAGCGGGGTAGCCAAAAACATTCAGTACTTC.

The J gene is TRBJ1-1, the V gene TRBV4-1; TRBD1 is a possible D gene (6 bases). Germline CDR1 is MGHRA and CDR2 is YSYEKL. Trimming removed 1 base from V and 5 bases from J, with 17 bases in between. The CDR3 sequence is 16 residues long. The DNA for the CDR3 is TGCGCCAGCAGCCAAGCGGCCCAGGGGCTAGGAACTGAAGCTTTCTTT. It is translated as CASSQAAQGLGTEAFF.

A few counts support this clonotype. The V gene is TRBV5-1, the J gene TRBJ2-3; tentatively, D is TRBD2 (6 bases). V shed 6 bases and J shed 4 bases, with 12 bases lying between them. Germline V gene sequence: CDR1 SGHRS, CDR2 YFSETQ. The CDR3 is 13 residues long. This CDR3 is CASKMGEADTQYF. CDR3 DNA: TGCGCCAGCAAGATGGGGGAGGCAGATACGCAGTATTTT.

This clonotype was detected once. The chain employs TRBV6-1 and TRBJ1-5, with 8 nucleotides matching TRBD1. V lost 5 bases and J lost 2; bases outside the gene matches: 5. CDR1 and CDR2 from the germline V gene are MNHNS and SASEGT. This CDR3 is 15 amino acids long. CDR3: CASSQLQGGNQPQHF. Here the CDR3 DNA reads TGTGCCAGCAGTCAACTACAGGGGGGCAATCAGCCCCAGCATTTT.